The 5 T cell receptor beta chains reported below all come from one sample, sequenced in a study of cytomegalovirus exposure and HLA in healthy donors. Use of 60 Vbeta and 13 Jbeta primers characterized the PCR. Some clones are missing from TCRdb's copy, which holds only in-frame ones; the method was immunoSEQ multiplex PCR. The table shows about 110,000 clones, with about four fifths occurring only once. The specimen sequenced was PBMCs. The origin of the receptors is a woman in her fifties or sixties in good health and CMV-seropositive.

The genes are TRBV5-1 and TRBJ2-7; a weak D match, TRBD1 (5 bases). Trimming pared 0 bases from V and 1 base from J, leaving 11 bases between. The CDR3 has 15 amino acids. The V gene's germline CDR1 is SGHRS and CDR2 YFSETQ. For the CDR3, the DNA is TGCGCCAGCAGCTTGGAAGGGGTCACATCCTACGAGCAGTACTTC. Its protein is CASSLEGVTSYEQYF. The full variable domain, its missing parts supplied by reference TRBV5-1 and TRBJ2-7, is KAGVTQTPRYLIKTRGQQVTLSCSPISGHRSVSWYQQTPGQGLQFLFEYFSETQRNKGNFPGRFSGRQFSNSRSEMNVSTLELGDSALYLCASSLEGVTSYEQYFGPGTRLTVT.

This clone was counted between two and nine times. J is TRBJ2-7 and V is TRBV5-6; D is unclear. The CDR3 extends over 16 amino acids. Germline V gene data show CDR1 as SGHDT and CDR2 as YYEEEE. V was trimmed by 1 base and J by 2 bases, leaving 16 bases between them. The CDR3 bases are TGTGCCAGCAGCTTGATGCTTGGAGTAAAGGCCTACGAGCAGTACTTC. Its protein product is CASSLMLGVKAYEQYF.

This sequence joins TRBV28 and TRBJ1-1, with unresolved D. The germline V gene encodes CDR1 MDHEN and CDR2 SYDVKM. CDR3 size: 13 residues. V was pared by 3 bases and J by 4 bases, with 9 bases between. In DNA form, the CDR3 reads TGTGCCAGCAGTTTCTCCGGTATCACTGAAGCTTTCTTT. Its protein product is CASSFSGITEAFF.

The genes are TRBV19 and TRBJ1-1; 7 nucleotides match TRBD1. Germline lookup yields CDR1 LNHDA and CDR2 SQIVND (reference sequence). The CDR3 runs 14 residues. V was pared by 5 bases and J by 2 bases, with 5 bases of the junction left unmatched. In nucleotides, the CDR3 is TGTGCCAGTAGTGACCGACAGGGAAACACTGAAGCTTTCTTT. Translating it yields CASSDRQGNTEAFF.

The table lists this clone with a few counts. J is TRBJ1-5 and V is TRBV15; no clear D. V was clipped by 1 base and J by 0 bases, with 7 bases between them. This CDR3 is 15 amino acids long. CDR1 and CDR2 (germline): LNHNV, YYDKDF (reference sequence). The CDR3 protein is CATSRVAYSNQPQHF. The CDR3 nucleotides are TGTGCCACCAGCAGAGTGGCATATAGCAATCAGCCCCAGCATTTT.